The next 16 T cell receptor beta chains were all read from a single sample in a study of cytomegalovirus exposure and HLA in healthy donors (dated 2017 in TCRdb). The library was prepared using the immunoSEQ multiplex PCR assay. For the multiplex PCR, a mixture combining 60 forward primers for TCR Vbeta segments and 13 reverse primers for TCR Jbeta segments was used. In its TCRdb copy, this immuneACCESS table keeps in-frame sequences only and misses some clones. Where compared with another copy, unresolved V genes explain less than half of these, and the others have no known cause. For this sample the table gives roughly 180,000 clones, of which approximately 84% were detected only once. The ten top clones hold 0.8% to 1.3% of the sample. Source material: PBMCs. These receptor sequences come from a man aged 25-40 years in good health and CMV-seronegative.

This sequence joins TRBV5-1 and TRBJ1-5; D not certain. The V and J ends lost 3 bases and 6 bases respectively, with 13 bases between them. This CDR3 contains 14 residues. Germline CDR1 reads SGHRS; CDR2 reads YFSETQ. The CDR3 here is CASSSDGRGQPQHF. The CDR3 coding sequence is TGCGCCAGCAGCTCCGATGGGCGGGGTCAGCCCCAGCATTTT.

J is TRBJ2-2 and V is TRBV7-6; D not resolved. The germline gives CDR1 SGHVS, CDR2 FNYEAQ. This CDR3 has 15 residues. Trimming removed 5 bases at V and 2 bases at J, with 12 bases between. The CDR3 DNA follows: TGTGCCAGCAGCCCCTTGACTCCTAACACCGGGGAGCTGTTTTTT. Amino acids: CASSPLTPNTGELFF.

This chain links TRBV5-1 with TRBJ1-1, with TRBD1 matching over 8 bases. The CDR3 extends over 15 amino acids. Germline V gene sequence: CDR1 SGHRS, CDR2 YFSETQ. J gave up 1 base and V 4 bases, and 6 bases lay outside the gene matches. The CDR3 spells CASSPIQGANTEAFF. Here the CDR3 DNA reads TGCGCCAGCAGCCCGATCCAGGGGGCGAACACTGAAGCTTTCTTT.

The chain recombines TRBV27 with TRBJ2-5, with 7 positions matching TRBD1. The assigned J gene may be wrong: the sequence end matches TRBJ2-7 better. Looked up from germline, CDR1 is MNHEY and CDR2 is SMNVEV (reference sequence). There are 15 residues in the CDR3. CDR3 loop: CASSLSGDSVYEQYF. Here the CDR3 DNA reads TGTGCCAGCAGTTTATCGGGGGACAGTGTTTACGAGCAGTACTTC.

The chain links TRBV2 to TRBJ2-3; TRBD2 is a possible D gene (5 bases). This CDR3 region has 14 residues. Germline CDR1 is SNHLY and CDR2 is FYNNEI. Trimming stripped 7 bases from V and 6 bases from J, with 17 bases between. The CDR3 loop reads CASTGLGGLDTQYF. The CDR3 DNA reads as TGTGCCAGCACCGGCCTTGGCGGGCTTGATACGCAGTATTTT.

The CDR3 DNA is TGCGCCAGCAGCCAAGACCAGCCTCCGCCAAGGACAGCCGGGGGGGAGCAGTACTTC. Translated, it gives CASSQDQPPPRTAGGEQYF. The chain joins TRBV4-1 to TRBJ2-7; perhaps TRBD2 as D (7 bases). The V gene lost 0 bases and the J gene lost 7 bases, with 28 bases spanning the gap. There are 19 residues in the CDR3. The germline V gene has CDR1 MGHRA and CDR2 YSYEKL.

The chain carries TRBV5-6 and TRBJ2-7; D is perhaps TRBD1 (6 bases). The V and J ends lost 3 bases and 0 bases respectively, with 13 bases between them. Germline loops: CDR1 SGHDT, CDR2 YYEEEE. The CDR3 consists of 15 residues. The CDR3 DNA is TGTGCCAGCAGCTCACCCAGACAGGACTCCTACGAGCAGTACTTC. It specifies CASSSPRQDSYEQYF. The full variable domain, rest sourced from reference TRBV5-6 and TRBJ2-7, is DAGVTQSPTHLIKTRGQQVTLRCSPKSGHDTVSWYQQALGQGPQFIFQYYEEEERQRGNFPDRFSGHQFPNYSSELNVNALLLGDSALYLCASSSPRQDSYEQYFGPGTRLTVT.

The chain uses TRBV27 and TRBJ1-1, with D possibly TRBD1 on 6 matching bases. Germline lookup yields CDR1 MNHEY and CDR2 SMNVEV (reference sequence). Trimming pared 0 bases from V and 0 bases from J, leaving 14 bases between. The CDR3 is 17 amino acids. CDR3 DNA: TGTGCCAGCAGTTTATCGCTAGGGACAAGGGTGAACACTGAAGCTTTCTTT. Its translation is CASSLSLGTRVNTEAFF.

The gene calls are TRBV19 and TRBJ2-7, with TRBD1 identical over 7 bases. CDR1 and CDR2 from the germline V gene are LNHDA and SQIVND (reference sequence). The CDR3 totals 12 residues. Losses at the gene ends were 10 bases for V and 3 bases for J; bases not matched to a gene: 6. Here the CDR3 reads CATSAGGYEQYF. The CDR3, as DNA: TGTGCCACCTCGGCAGGGGGCTACGAGCAGTACTTC.

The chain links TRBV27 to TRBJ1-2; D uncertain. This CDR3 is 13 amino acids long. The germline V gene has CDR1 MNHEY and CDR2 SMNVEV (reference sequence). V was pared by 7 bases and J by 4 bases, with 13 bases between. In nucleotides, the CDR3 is TGTGCCAGCAAACGGACTCCGAGCTATGGCTACACCTTC. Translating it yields CASKRTPSYGYTF.

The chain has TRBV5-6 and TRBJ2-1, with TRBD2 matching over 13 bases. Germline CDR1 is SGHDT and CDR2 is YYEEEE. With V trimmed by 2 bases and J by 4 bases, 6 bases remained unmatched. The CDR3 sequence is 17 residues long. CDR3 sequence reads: CASSLVPGLAGYNEQFF. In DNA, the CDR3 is TGTGCCAGCAGCTTAGTCCCGGGACTAGCGGGGTACAATGAGCAGTTCTTC. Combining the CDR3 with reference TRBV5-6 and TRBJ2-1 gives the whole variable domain DAGVTQSPTHLIKTRGQQVTLRCSPKSGHDTVSWYQQALGQGPQFIFQYYEEEERQRGNFPDRFSGHQFPNYSSELNVNALLLGDSALYLCASSLVPGLAGYNEQFFGPGTRLTVL.

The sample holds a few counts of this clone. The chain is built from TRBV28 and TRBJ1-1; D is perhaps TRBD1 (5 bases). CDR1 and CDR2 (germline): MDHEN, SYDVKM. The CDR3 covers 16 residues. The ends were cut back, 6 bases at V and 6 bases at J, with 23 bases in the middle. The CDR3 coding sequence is TGTGCCAGCAGGCTGGTGGGGGGGAGGAGGTTTTCTGAAGCTTTCTTT. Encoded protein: CASRLVGGRRFSEAFF.

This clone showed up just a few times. The CDR3 reads CASSYSSPGRSPLHF. The CDR3 DNA sequence: TGTGCCAGCAGTTACTCGTCCCCAGGCCGGTCACCCCTCCACTTT. V and J are TRBV6-5 and TRBJ1-6; D is ambiguous. From germline, CDR1 is MNHEY and CDR2 SVGAGI. V gave up 0 bases and J gave up 10 bases, with 13 bases separating them. The CDR3 is 15 residues long.

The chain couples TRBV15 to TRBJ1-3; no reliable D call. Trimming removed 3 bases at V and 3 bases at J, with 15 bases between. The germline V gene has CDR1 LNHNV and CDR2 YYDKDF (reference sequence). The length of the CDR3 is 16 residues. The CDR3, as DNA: TGTGCCACCAGCAGCCTGAGGGTCCTTCATGGAAACACCATATATTTT. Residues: CATSSLRVLHGNTIYF.

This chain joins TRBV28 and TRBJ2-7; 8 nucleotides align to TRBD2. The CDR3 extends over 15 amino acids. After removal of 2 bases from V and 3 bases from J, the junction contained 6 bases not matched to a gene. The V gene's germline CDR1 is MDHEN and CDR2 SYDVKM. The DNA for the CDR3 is TGTGCCAGCAGTTTACCGGCGGGACTAGGCTACGAGCAGTACTTC. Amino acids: CASSLPAGLGYEQYF.

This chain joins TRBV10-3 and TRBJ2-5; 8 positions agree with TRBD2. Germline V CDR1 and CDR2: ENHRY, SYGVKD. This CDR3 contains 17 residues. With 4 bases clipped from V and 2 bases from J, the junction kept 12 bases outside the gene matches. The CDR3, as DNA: TGTGCCATCAGTGGAGCTAGCGGACTAGCAGGGCAAGAGACCCAGTACTTC. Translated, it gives CAISGASGLAGQETQYF.